This T cell receptor beta chain came from a study of Ad26.COV2.S vaccination and SARS-CoV-2 variants. Treatment denoted: roughly 19 received Ad26.COV2.S at low or high dose, single or two shots; several received placebo; per-sample allocation not given. On day 63 after the first injection, vaccine and placebo recipients gave samples. An adult of 18-55 years in Boston served as donor. Measured with immunoSEQ multiplex PCR; TCRdb has only the in-frame clones, and not every one. The sample consists of hundreds of thousands of clones, around 92% of them appearing once. Trimming removed 10 bases at V and 0 bases at J, with 12 bases between. The length of the CDR3 is 13 residues.

The sequencing used peripheral blood, collected in a trial of Ad26.COV2.S vaccine versus placebo. The clonotype originates from a person between 18 and 59 years old who received the Ad26.COV2.S COVID-19 vaccine or a placebo. This rearrangement joins TRBV12-3 or TRBV12-4 to TRBJ1-1, with a tentative D call TRBD1 (6 bases). In nucleotides, the CDR3 is TGTGCCACCGGAGGACAGATGAACACTGAAGCTTTCTTT. Translation: CATGGQMNTEAFF.